At least ten counts were recorded for the clone carrying this TCR beta chain. Its antigen is undetermined. This sample was taken from a study of molecular identifiers for immune sequencing clone quantification. Turning to the study itself: Five aliquots were made in replicates from the RNA of about 20,000 or 100,000 naive CD8 cells, and four were sequenced.

Findings and limits, study-wide: Naive cells had under 1% of molecules in clones above 20 RNA copies, effectors over 99%.

A single record per CDR3 protein comes from TCRdb applying MiXCR to the PCR reads. The sample lists over 600,000 distinct CDR3 sequences; just under 20% were seen once. V was clipped by 1 base and J by 1 base, with 12 bases between them. CDR1 LGHNA and CDR2 YSLEER come from the germline V gene. The CDR3 is 16 amino acids. The chain employs TRBV4-3 and TRBJ2-3, with D possibly being TRBD1 or TRBD2 (6 bases each). Sequencing was performed on naive CD8+ T cells from blood, with Jurkat cell RNA spiked in. Subset of the sample: FACS-sorted CD8+CD4-CCR7+CD45RA+ naive T cells. This receptor was identified in a human donor in good health. Some libraries in this study had Jurkat cell RNA spiked in. The CDR3 bases are TGCGCCAGCAGCCAAGCTGGAGGGGGTGGCACAGATACGCAGTATTTT. As protein: CASSQAGGGGTDTQYF.